The sequence of this T cell receptor beta chain was determined in a study of blood T cell repertoires in COVID-19. The CDR3 extends over 15 amino acids. Trimming pared 0 bases from V and 9 bases from J, leaving 15 bases between. Germline CDR1 is MNHEY and CDR2 is SVGAGI. The data were produced by immunoSEQ multiplex PCR, yet TCRdb's version contains in-frame clones alone and is incomplete. This sample yields 250,000 to 300,000 clones, of which 75% to 90% are seen a single time; 0.94% belongs to the top ten. The specimen was peripheral blood. This chain connects TRBV6-5 to TRBJ2-1; tentatively, D is TRBD2 (7 bases). The receptor comes from a woman aged 40 to 50 who had recovered from COVID-19. CDR3 nucleotide sequence: TGTGCCAGCAGTTACTCGGGCGGGAGAGGGGGTGAGCAGTTCTTC. Protein sequence: CASSYSGGRGGEQFF.